This TCR beta chain was observed in a study of T cells in tumors after PD-1 blockade. Across the study: Patients had no prior checkpoint blockade, systemic immunosuppressants, or anti-cancer therapy within 4 weeks. A subset received ongoing vismodegib 150 mg daily alongside anti-PD-1 therapy.

Template: tumor biopsy or peripheral blood genomic DNA, roughly 600-6,004 ng per sample. This table comes from immunoSEQ multiplex PCR, and its TCRdb copy is limited to in-frame clones, with some not included. The sample contains about 59,000 clones, roughly 78% of which appear only once. J was trimmed by 3 bases and V by 7 bases; bases with no gene match: 3. The CDR3 spans 13 residues. CDR1 and CDR2 (germline): MNHEY, SVGAGI. The chain links TRBV6-5 to TRBJ1-2; TRBD1 matches 9 bases. This sample comprised PBMCs, obtained before anti-PD-1 treatment. The clonotype comes from a human donor with basal cell carcinoma. Here the CDR3 reads CASIRTGDYGYTF. In DNA form, the CDR3 reads TGTGCCAGCATCAGGACAGGGGACTATGGCTACACCTTC.